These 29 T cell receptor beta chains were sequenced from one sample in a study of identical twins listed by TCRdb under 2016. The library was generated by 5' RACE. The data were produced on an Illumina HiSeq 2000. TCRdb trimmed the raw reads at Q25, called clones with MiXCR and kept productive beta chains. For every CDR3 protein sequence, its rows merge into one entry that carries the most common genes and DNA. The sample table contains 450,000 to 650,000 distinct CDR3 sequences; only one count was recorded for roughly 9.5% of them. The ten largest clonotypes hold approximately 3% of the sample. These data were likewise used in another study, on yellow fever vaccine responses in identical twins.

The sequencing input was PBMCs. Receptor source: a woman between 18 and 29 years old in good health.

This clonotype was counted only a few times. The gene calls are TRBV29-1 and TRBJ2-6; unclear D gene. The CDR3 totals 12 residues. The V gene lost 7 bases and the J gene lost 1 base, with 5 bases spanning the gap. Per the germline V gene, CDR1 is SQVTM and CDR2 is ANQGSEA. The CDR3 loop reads CSATSGANVLTF. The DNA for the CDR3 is TGCAGCGCTACATCTGGGGCCAACGTCCTGACTTTC.

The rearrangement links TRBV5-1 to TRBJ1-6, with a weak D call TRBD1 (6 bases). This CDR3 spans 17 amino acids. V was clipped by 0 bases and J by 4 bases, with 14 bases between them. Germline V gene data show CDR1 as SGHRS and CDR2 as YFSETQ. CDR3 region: CASSLGEGTGYNSPLHF. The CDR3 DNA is TGCGCCAGCAGCTTGGGCGAAGGAACAGGGTATAATTCACCCCTCCACTTT.

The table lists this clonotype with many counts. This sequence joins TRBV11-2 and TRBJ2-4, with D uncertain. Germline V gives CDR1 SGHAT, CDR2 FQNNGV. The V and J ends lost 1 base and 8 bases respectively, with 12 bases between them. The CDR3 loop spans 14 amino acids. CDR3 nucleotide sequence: TGTGCCAGCAGCTTAGCGGTAGAGATAGACATTCAGTACTTC. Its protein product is CASSLAVEIDIQYF.

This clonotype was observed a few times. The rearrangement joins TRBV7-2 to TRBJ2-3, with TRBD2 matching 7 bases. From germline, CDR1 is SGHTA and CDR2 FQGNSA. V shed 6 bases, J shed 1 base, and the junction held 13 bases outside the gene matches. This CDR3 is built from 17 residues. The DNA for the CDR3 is TGTGCCAGCAGGCACGAGGCGCAGCTAGCGGGCACAGATACGCAGTATTTT. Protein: CASRHEAQLAGTDTQYF.

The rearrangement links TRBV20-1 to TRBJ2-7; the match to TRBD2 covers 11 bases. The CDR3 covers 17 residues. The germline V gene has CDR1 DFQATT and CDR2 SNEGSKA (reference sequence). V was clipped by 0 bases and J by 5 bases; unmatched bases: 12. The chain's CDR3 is CSARDPRNSGRVDEQYF. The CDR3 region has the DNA TGCAGTGCTAGAGATCCCCGCAATAGCGGGAGGGTCGACGAGCAGTACTTC.

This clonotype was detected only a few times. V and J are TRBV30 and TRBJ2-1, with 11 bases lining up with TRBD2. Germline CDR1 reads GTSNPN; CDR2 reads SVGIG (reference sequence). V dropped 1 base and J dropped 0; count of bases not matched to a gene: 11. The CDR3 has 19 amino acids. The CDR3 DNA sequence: TGTGCCTGGAGTGGGGAATTAGCGGGAGGGAGAAGCTCCTACAATGAGCAGTTCTTC. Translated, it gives CAWSGELAGGRSSYNEQFF. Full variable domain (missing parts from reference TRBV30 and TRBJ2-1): SQTIHQWPATLVQPVGSPLSLECTVEGTSNPNLYWYRQAAGRGLQLLFYSVGIGQISSEVPQNLSASRPQDRQFILSSKKLLLSDSGFYLCAWSGELAGGRSSYNEQFFGPGTRLTVL.

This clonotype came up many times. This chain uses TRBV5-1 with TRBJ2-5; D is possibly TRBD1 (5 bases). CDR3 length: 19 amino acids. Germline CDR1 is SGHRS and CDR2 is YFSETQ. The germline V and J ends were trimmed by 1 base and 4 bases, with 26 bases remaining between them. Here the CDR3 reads CASSLLPSAGRRERETQYF. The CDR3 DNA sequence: TGCGCCAGCAGCTTGCTTCCGAGCGCAGGGCGTCGAGAGAGAGAGACCCAGTACTTC.

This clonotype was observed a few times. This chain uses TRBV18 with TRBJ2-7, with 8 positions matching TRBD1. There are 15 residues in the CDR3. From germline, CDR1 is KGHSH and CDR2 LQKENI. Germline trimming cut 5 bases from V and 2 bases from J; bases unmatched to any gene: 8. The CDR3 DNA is TGTGCCAGCTCATCAGAAAGGACAGGGCCCTACGAGCAGTACTTC. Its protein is CASSSERTGPYEQYF.

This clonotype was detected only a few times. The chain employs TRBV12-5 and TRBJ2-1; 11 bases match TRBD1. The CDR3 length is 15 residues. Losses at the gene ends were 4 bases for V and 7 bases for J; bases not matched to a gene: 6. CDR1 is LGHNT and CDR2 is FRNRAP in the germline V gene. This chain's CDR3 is CASGWGTGGENEQFF. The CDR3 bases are TGTGCTAGTGGTTGGGGGACAGGGGGGGAAAATGAGCAGTTCTTC.

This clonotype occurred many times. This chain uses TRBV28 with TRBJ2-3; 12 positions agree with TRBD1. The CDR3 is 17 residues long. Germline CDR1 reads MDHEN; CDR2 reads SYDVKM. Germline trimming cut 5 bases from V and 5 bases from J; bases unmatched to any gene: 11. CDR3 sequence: CASSPPRDRGLEDTQYF. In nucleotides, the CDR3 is TGTGCCAGCAGTCCGCCCCGGGACAGGGGGCTTGAAGATACGCAGTATTTT.

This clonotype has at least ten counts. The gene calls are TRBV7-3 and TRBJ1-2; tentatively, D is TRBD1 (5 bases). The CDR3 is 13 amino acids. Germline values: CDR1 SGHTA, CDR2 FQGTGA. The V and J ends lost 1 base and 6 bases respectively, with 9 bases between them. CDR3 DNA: TGTGCCAGCAGCTTAAAGGGGAACCATGGCTACACCTTC. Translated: CASSLKGNHGYTF.

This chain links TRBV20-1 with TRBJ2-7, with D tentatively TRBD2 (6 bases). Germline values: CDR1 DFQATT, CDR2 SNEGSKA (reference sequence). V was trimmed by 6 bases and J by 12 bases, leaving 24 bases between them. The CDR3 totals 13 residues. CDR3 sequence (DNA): TGCAGTGCCGTACAGCCGGGACTCGACCTGCGGTACTTC. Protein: CSAVQPGLDLRYF.

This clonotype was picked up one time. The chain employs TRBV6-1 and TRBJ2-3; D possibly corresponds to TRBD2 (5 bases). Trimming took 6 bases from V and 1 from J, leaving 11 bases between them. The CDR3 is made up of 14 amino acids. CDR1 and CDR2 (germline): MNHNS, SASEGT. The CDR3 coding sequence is TGTGCCAGCAGCCGACTACTAGGCACAGATACGCAGTATTTT. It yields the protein CASSRLLGTDTQYF.

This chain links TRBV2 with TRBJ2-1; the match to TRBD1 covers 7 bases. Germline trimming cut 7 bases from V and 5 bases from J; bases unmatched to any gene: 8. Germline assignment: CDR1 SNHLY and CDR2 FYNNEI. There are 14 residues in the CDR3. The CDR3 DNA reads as TGTGCCAGCATCCGGGACAGCCTCAACAATGAGCAGTTCTTC. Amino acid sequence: CASIRDSLNNEQFF.

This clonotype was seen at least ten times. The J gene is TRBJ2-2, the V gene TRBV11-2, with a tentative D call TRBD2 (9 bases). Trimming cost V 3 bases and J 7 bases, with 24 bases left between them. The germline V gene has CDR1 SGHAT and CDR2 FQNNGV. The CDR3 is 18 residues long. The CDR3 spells CASSLRLAAPTGDGELFF. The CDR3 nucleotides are TGTGCCAGCAGCTTGAGACTAGCGGCCCCGACAGGGGACGGGGAGCTGTTTTTT.

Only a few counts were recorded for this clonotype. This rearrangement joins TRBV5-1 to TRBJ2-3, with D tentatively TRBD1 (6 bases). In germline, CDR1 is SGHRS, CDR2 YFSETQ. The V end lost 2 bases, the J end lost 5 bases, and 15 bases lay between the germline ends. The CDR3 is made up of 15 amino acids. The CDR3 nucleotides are TGCGCCAGCAGCTTCAGGGGCTCCGGAGGAGATACGCAGTATTTT. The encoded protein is CASSFRGSGGDTQYF.

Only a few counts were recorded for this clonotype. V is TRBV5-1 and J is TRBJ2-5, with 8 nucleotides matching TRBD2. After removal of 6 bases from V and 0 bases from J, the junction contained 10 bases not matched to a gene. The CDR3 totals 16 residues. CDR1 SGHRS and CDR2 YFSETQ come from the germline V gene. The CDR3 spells CASTPGLGSNQETQYF. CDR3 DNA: TGCGCCAGCACTCCGGGACTAGGATCCAACCAAGAGACCCAGTACTTC.

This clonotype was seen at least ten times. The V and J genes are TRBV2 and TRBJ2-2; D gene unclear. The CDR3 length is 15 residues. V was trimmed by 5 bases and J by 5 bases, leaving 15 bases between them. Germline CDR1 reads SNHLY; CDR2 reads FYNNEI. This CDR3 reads CASSWLAAGTGELFF. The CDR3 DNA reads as TGTGCCAGCAGTTGGTTGGCGGCCGGGACCGGGGAGCTGTTTTTT. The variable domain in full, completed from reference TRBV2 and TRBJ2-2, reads EPEVTQTPSHQVTQMGQEVILRCVPISNHLYFYWYRQILGQKVEFLVSFYNNEISEKSEIFDDQFSVERPDGSNFTLKIRSTKLEDSAMYFCASSWLAAGTGELFFGEGSRLTVL.

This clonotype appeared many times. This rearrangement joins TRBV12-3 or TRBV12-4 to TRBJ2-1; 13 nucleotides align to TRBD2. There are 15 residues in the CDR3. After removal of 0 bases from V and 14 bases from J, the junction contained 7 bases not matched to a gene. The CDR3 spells CASSLAKGLAGQKFF. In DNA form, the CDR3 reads TGTGCCAGCAGTTTAGCGAAGGGACTAGCGGGACAGAAGTTCTTC.

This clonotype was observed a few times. CDR3 DNA: TGTGCCAGCAGCCAAGCATCGAGTAACTATGGCTACACCTTC. Its protein product is CASSQASSNYGYTF. This rearrangement joins TRBV14 to TRBJ1-2; D gene uncertain. Deletions cut 1 base from V and 1 base from J, with 7 bases between. Germline CDR1 is SGHDN and CDR2 is FVKESK. The CDR3 loop spans 14 amino acids.

The CDR3 coding sequence is TGCAGTGCTAGGGGGACAGGGGCGTTCTACGAGCAGTACTTC. It translates to CSARGTGAFYEQYF. V gene TRBV20-1 combines with J gene TRBJ2-7; 10 nucleotides align to TRBD1. This CDR3 has 14 residues. V dropped 3 bases and J dropped 3; count of bases not matched to a gene: 5. CDR1 is DFQATT, CDR2 SNEGSKA, per germline (reference sequence).

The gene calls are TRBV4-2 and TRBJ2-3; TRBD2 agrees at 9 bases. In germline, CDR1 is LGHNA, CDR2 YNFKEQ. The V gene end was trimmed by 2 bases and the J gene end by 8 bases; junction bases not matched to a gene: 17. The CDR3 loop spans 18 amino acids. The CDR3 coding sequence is TGTGCCAGCAGCCAAAGGTCCCCCGCGGCTAGCGGGACCTCTACGCAGTATTTT. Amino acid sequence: CASSQRSPAASGTSTQYF.

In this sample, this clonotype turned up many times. The CDR3 region is CASSPGLAGSIQYF. CDR3 DNA: TGTGCCAGCAGTCCCGGACTAGCGGGAAGCATTCAGTACTTC. The V and J genes are TRBV6-2 or TRBV6-3 and TRBJ2-4; 12 bases line up with TRBD2. V was pared by 5 bases and J by 9 bases, with 5 bases of the junction left unmatched. Germline V gene data show CDR1 as MNHEY and CDR2 as SVGEGT. There are 14 residues in the CDR3.

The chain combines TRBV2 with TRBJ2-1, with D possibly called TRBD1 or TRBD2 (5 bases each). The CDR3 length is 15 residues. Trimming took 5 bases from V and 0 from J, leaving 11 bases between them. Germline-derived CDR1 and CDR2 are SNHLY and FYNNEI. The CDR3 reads CASSNGASSYNEQFF. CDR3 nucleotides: TGTGCCAGCAGTAACGGGGCGAGCTCCTACAATGAGCAGTTCTTC.

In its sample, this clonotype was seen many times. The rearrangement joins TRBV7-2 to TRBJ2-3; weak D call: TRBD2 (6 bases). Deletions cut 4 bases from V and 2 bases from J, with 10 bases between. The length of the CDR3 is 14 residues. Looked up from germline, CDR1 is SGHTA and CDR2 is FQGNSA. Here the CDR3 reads CASSWGGATDTQYF. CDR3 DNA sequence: TGTGCCAGCAGCTGGGGCGGGGCCACAGATACGCAGTATTTT. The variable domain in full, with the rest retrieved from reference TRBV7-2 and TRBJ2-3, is GAGVSQSPSNKVTEKGKDVELRCDPISGHTALYWYRQSLGQGLEFLIYFQGNSAPDKSGLPSDRFSAERTGGSVSTLTIQRTQQEDSAVYLCASSWGGATDTQYFGPGTRLTVL.

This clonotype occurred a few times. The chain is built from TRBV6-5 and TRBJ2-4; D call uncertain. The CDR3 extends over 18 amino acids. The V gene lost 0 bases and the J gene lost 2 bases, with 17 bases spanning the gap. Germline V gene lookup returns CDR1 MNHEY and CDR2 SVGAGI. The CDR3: CASSYSSQILNPKNIQYF. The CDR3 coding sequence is TGTGCCAGCAGTTACTCGAGTCAGATCCTAAATCCCAAAAACATTCAGTACTTC.

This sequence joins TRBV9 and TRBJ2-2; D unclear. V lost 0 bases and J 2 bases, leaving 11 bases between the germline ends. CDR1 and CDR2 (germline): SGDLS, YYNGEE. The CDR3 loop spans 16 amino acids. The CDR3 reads CASSVGHFSNTGELFF. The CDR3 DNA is TGTGCCAGCAGCGTAGGCCATTTTTCAAACACCGGGGAGCTGTTTTTT.

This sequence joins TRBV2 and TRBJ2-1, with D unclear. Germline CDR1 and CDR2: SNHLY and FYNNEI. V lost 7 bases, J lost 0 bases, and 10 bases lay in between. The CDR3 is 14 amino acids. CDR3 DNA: TGTGCCAGCAACGTGATGAGCTCCTACAATGAGCAGTTCTTC. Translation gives CASNVMSSYNEQFF.

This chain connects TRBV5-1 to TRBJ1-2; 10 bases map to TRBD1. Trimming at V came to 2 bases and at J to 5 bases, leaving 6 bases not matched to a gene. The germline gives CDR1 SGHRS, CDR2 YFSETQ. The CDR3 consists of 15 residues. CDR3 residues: CASSLTPGQGYGYTF. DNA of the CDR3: TGCGCCAGCAGCTTAACCCCGGGACAGGGGTATGGCTACACCTTC. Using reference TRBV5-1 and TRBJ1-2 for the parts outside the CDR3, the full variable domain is KAGVTQTPRYLIKTRGQQVTLSCSPISGHRSVSWYQQTPGQGLQFLFEYFSETQRNKGNFPGRFSGRQFSNSRSEMNVSTLELGDSALYLCASSLTPGQGYGYTFGSGTRLTVV.